This T cell receptor (beta chain) is from a study of T cell repertoires in cytomegalovirus infection. A single record per CDR3 protein comes from TCRdb applying MiXCR to the reads. The sample carries 250,000 to 300,000 distinct CDR3 sequences, 20% to 25% recorded once. In the case of this clonotype: Antigen specificity is unknown.

V lost 6 bases, J lost 9 bases, and 9 bases stayed unmatched. This CDR3 is built from 14 residues. This sequence originates from a human donor in good health (CMV status not recorded). Some clones in this sample may be carry-over from other donors' samples. Sequencing used cultured PBMCs, obtained from culture after CMV antigen stimulation. J is TRBJ1-1 and V is TRBV12-3 or TRBV12-4, with 11 bases matching TRBD1. CDR3 DNA sequence: TGTGCCAGCAGGCCGGGACAGGGGGACTTTAAAGCTTTCTTT. Protein product: CASRPGQGDFKAFF.